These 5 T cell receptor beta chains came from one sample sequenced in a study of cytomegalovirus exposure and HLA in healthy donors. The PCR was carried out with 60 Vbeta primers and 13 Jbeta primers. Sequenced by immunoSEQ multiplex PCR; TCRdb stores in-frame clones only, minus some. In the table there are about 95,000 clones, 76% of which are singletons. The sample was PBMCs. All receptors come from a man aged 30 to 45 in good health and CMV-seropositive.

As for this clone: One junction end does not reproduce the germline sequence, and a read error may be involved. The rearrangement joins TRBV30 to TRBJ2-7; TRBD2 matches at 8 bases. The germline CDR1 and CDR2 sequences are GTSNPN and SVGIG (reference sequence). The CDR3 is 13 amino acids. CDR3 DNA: TGTGCCGGGAGGGGAAGCGGGAGTTGGGAGCAGTACTTC. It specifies CAGRGSGSWEQYF.

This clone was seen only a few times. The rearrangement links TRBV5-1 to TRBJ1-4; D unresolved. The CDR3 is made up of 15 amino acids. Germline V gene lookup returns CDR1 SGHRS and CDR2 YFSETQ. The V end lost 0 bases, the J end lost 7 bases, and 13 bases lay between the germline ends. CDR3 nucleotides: TGCGCCAGCAGCTTGGAACCTAAAGCGGGTGAAAAACTGTTTTTT. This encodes CASSLEPKAGEKLFF.

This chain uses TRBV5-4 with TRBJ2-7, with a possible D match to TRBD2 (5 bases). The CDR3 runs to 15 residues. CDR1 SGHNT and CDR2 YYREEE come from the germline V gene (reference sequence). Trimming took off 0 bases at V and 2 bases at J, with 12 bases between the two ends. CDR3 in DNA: TGTGCCAGCAGCTTGGCGCCCAGCGGAGCCTACGAGCAGTACGTC. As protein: CASSLAPSGAYEQYV.

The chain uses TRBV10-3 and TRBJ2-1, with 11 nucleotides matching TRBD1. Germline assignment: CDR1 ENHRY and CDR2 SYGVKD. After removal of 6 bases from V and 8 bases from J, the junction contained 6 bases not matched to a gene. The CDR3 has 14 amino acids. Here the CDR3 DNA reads TGTGCCATCAGAGGGACAGGGGGGTTCTATGAGCAGTTCTTC. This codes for CAIRGTGGFYEQFF.

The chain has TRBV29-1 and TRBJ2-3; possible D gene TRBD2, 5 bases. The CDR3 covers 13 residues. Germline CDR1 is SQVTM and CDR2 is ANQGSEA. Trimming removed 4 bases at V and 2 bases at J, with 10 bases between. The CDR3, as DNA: TGCAGCGTTGCATGGGGAGCCACAGATACGCAGTATTTT. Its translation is CSVAWGATDTQYF.